This T cell receptor (beta chain) was recovered during a study of CDR3 diversity in severe acne. In TCRdb, the PCR reads were re-called with MiXCR into one record per CDR3 protein. The sample lists roughly 100,000 distinct CDR3 sequences; under 60% were seen once. This clonotype was counted at least ten times. This CDR3 contains 15 residues. Germline V gives CDR1 SGHRS, CDR2 YFSETQ. Trimming pared 1 base from V and 2 bases from J, leaving 12 bases between. The sample consisted of blood. The V and J genes are TRBV5-1 and TRBJ2-5, with D possibly being TRBD1 (5 bases). This clonotype was obtained from a male donor with acne. CDR3: CASSLLGLGQETQYF. The CDR3 bases are TGCGCCAGCAGCTTGTTGGGGCTTGGACAAGAGACCCAGTACTTC.